This T cell receptor beta chain was recorded in a study of blood T cell repertoires in COVID-19. About the study: Whether acute or convalescent, the COVID-19 samples came from the United States, Italy and Spain.

The germline CDR1 and CDR2 sequences are SGHAT and FQNNGV. The CDR3 runs 13 residues. V lost 1 base, J lost 3 bases, and 7 bases lay in between. Original processing methods: The authors estimated nucleated cell counts from reference gene primer amplification. TCRdb keeps only in-frame clones here, not all; method: immunoSEQ multiplex PCR. That table gives V, J and clone size, and the DNA gave D and trimming. The sample carries 150,000 to 200,000 clones, approximately 86% recorded once. This chain uses TRBV11-2 with TRBJ2-7; D ambiguous. The origin of this receptor is a man aged 45-60 years with active or convalescent COVID-19. The sequenced sample was peripheral blood. This chain's CDR3 is CASSLGDIYEQYF. The CDR3 DNA is TGTGCCAGCAGCTTAGGAGACATCTACGAGCAGTACTTC.